This T cell receptor (beta chain) was obtained from a study of T cell repertoires in cytomegalovirus infection. Between the trimmed V and J ends, which lost 4 bases and 6 bases, there was a span of 13 bases. Germline CDR1 reads MNHGY; CDR2 reads SAAAGT. There are 15 residues in the CDR3. This clonotype was recorded only once. MiXCR was run by TCRdb on the reads, yielding one entry per CDR3 protein. The sample shows some 450,000 distinct CDR3 sequences, around 32% of them seen only once. The sequenced sample was PBMCs. This TCR was recovered from a human donor in good health (CMV status not recorded). Some clones in this sample may be carry-over from other donors' samples. The chain joins TRBV6-8 to TRBJ1-6, with D unclear. The CDR3 loop reads CASSSRGQINSPLHF. As DNA, the CDR3 is TGTGCCAGCAGTTCCCGCGGTCAGATTAATTCACCCCTCCACTTT.